What follows are 27 T cell receptor beta chains derived from one specimen sequenced in a study of T cell repertoires in cytomegalovirus infection. Their antigens remain unidentified. MiXCR was run by TCRdb on the reads, yielding one entry per CDR3 protein. Of about 830,000 distinct CDR3 sequences in the sample, about 30% were seen once. The material was cultured CD8+ T cells from PBMCs, obtained from culture after CMV antigen stimulation. Every receptor here comes from a human donor in good health (CMV status not recorded). Some clones in this sample may be carry-over from other donors' samples.

The chain carries TRBV10-3 and TRBJ2-4; 9 nucleotides line up with TRBD1. Looked up from germline, CDR1 is ENHRY and CDR2 is SYGVKD. V gave up 2 bases and J gave up 1 base; unmatched junction bases: 0. This CDR3 contains 15 residues. The DNA for the CDR3 is TGTGCCATCAGTGAGGACAGGGGGGCCAAAAACATTCAGTACTTC. This encodes CAISEDRGAKNIQYF.

The chain couples TRBV7-9 to TRBJ1-4, with 11 positions matching TRBD1. There are 14 residues in the CDR3. Germline CDR1 and CDR2: SEHNR and FQNEAQ (reference sequence). After removal of 4 bases from V and 13 bases from J, the junction contained 8 bases not matched to a gene. CDR3: CASSSGTGGLRLFF. Written as DNA, the CDR3 is TGTGCCAGCAGCTCCGGGACAGGGGGGCTTAGACTGTTTTTT. Full variable domain (missing parts from reference TRBV7-9 and TRBJ1-4): DTGVSQNPRHKITKRGQNVTFRCDPISEHNRLYWYRQTLGQGPEFLTYFQNEAQLEKSRLLSDRFSAERPKGSFSTLEIQRTEQGDSAMYLCASSSGTGGLRLFFGSGTQLSVL.

This clonotype was counted between two and nine times. V usage is TRBV10-3 and J usage is TRBJ2-2, with D unclear. In germline, CDR1 is ENHRY, CDR2 SYGVKD. V lost 4 bases and J 2 bases, leaving 8 bases between the germline ends. This CDR3 spans 14 amino acids. The CDR3 here is CAISAADNTGELFF. The CDR3 region has the DNA TGTGCCATCAGTGCAGCAGACAACACCGGGGAGCTGTTTTTT.

This sequence joins TRBV7-1 and TRBJ2-7, with 8 nucleotides matching TRBD1. TRBV7-1 is known as an ORF, though its function is uncertain. The CDR3 has 16 residues. V gave up 5 bases and J gave up 0 bases; unmatched junction bases: 9. CDR3 residues: CASSPDRGPSSYEQYF. CDR3 bases: TGTGCCAGCAGCCCAGACAGGGGCCCATCCTCCTACGAGCAGTACTTC.

This clonotype was seen a few times. This chain uses TRBV29-1 with TRBJ2-1; 10 nucleotides line up with TRBD1. J gave up 4 bases and V 7 bases, and 7 bases lay outside the gene matches. Germline assignment: CDR1 SQVTM and CDR2 ANQGSEA. This CDR3 comprises 14 residues. CDR3 loop: CSGGRTGGYNEQFF. In nucleotides, the CDR3 is TGCAGCGGCGGTCGGACAGGGGGATACAATGAGCAGTTCTTC.

The rearrangement links TRBV5-5 to TRBJ2-7, with 7 bases identical to TRBD1. CDR1 and CDR2 from the germline V gene are SGHKS and YYEKEE (reference sequence). Unmatched junction bases numbered 6, after V lost 3 bases and J lost 6 bases. The CDR3 loop spans 13 amino acids. CDR3 amino acids: CASSSSDRREQYV. The CDR3 DNA follows: TGTGCCAGCAGCTCGTCGGACAGGCGCGAGCAGTACGTC.

This clonotype has only a few counts. The chain is built from TRBV6-2 or TRBV6-3 and TRBJ2-5; D not certain. There are 13 residues in the CDR3. The germline V gene has CDR1 MNHEY and CDR2 SVGEGT. The germline V and J ends were trimmed by 4 bases and 2 bases, with 8 bases remaining between them. CDR3 in amino acids: CASSWRLQETQYF. The CDR3 nucleotides read TGTGCCAGCAGTTGGCGGCTTCAAGAGACCCAGTACTTC.

The gene calls are TRBV5-1 and TRBJ2-7; D is uncertain. V gave up 0 bases and J gave up 3 bases, with 7 bases separating them. Germline V gives CDR1 SGHRS, CDR2 YFSETQ. The CDR3 covers 13 residues. The CDR3 sequence: CASSLETVYEQYF. For the CDR3, the DNA is TGCGCCAGCAGCTTGGAAACAGTCTACGAGCAGTACTTC.

The V and J genes are TRBV6-2 or TRBV6-3 and TRBJ2-1; 8 bases are shared with TRBD1. The ends lost 0 bases at V and 9 bases at J; junction bases unmatched: 10. Germline V CDR1 and CDR2: MNHEY, SVGEGT. The CDR3 loop spans 16 amino acids. For the CDR3, the DNA is TGTGCCAGCAGTTACTCCTTGGGACAGGCTAATTCTGAGCAGTTCTTC. The encoded protein is CASSYSLGQANSEQFF.

This clonotype was seen a handful of times. V usage is TRBV7-6 and J usage is TRBJ1-2; tentative D call: TRBD1 (5 bases). Germline V gene lookup returns CDR1 SGHVS and CDR2 FNYEAQ. V was clipped by 4 bases and J by 6 bases, with 12 bases between them. The CDR3 length is 13 residues. The CDR3 spells CASSSRREDGYTF. For the CDR3, the DNA is TGTGCCAGCAGCTCACGCAGGGAGGATGGCTACACCTTC. The variable domain in full, with the rest retrieved from reference TRBV7-6 and TRBJ1-2, is GAGVSQSPRYKVTKRGQDVALRCDPISGHVSLYWYRQALGQGPEFLTYFNYEAQQDKSGLPNDRFSAERPEGSISTLTIQRTEQRDSAMYRCASSSRREDGYTFGSGTRLTVV.

In its sample, this clonotype was seen a few times. J is TRBJ2-7 and V is TRBV12-3 or TRBV12-4; TRBD1 aligns across 7 bases. The CDR3 extends over 16 amino acids. The trim removed 8 bases at V and 2 bases at J, leaving 15 bases unmatched. The CDR3 DNA follows: TGTGCCAGCTCGAACCAGATACAGGGGATCCCCTACGAGCAGTACTTC. Protein: CASSNQIQGIPYEQYF.

This chain connects TRBV7-9 to TRBJ2-5; D is undetermined. Trimming left V 5 bases short and J 10 bases short, with 11 bases between. Looked up from germline, CDR1 is SEHNR and CDR2 is FQNEAQ (reference sequence). This CDR3 has 11 residues. CDR3 in amino acids: CASSVKGNQYF. CDR3 in DNA: TGTGCCAGCAGCGTTAAGGGTAACCAGTACTTC. The full variable domain, rest sourced from reference TRBV7-9 and TRBJ2-5, is DTGVSQNPRHKITKRGQNVTFRCDPISEHNRLYWYRQTLGQGPEFLTYFQNEAQLEKSRLLSDRFSAERPKGSFSTLEIQRTEQGDSAMYLCASSVKGNQYFGPGTRLLVL.

This chain connects TRBV6-6 to TRBJ2-5; D uncertain. V dropped 6 bases and J dropped 5 bases, with 16 bases sitting between them. The CDR3 runs 14 residues. CDR1 and CDR2 from the germline V gene are MNHNY and SVGAGI (reference sequence). CDR3 in amino acids: CASSSPRPLETQYF. The CDR3 DNA is TGTGCCAGCAGCTCACCTCGACCTCTGGAGACCCAGTACTTC.

This clonotype was found a few times. The chain recombines TRBV12-3 or TRBV12-4 with TRBJ1-6; 7 positions match TRBD1. The CDR3 runs 15 residues. J was trimmed by 0 bases and V by 6 bases; bases with no gene match: 2. The CDR3 nucleotides read TGTGCCAGCAGATACAGGGGCTCCTATAATTCACCCCTCCACTTT. Its translation is CASRYRGSYNSPLHF.

The rearrangement links TRBV6-8 to TRBJ1-1, with D possibly TRBD1 on 6 matching bases. The CDR3 loop spans 16 amino acids. Germline V CDR1 and CDR2: MNHGY, SAAAGT. The ends were cut back, 0 bases at V and 1 base at J, with 12 bases in the middle. This chain's CDR3 is CASSYSGGRENTEAFF. The CDR3 nucleotides are TGTGCCAGCAGTTACTCGGGGGGCCGAGAGAACACTGAAGCTTTCTTT.

The chain recombines TRBV2 with TRBJ2-1; D is undetermined. Germline V gene sequence: CDR1 SNHLY, CDR2 FYNNEI. The V gene lost 2 bases and the J gene lost 4 bases, with 9 bases spanning the gap. The CDR3 length is 14 residues. For the CDR3, the DNA is TGTGCCAGCAGTGAACGGGCCTGGTACAATGAGCAGTTCTTC. This translates into CASSERAWYNEQFF.

The CDR3 DNA reads TGTGCCAGCAGTTACCTTTTTGTCCAGCGAGGCTCCTACAATGAGCAGTTCTTC. Residues: CASSYLFVQRGSYNEQFF. The rearrangement links TRBV6-2 or TRBV6-3 to TRBJ2-1, with no clear D. Germline assignment: CDR1 MNHEY and CDR2 SVGEGT. The length of the CDR3 is 18 residues. The V gene lost 2 bases and the J gene lost 0 bases, with 17 bases spanning the gap.

The chain couples TRBV19 to TRBJ1-1; TRBD1 might be the D (6 bases). V lost 4 bases and J 1 base, leaving 13 bases between the germline ends. CDR1 is LNHDA, CDR2 SQIVND, per germline (reference sequence). There are 15 residues in the CDR3. CDR3 residues: CASSRQGFPNTEAFF. In nucleotides, the CDR3 is TGTGCCAGTAGTAGGCAGGGGTTTCCGAACACTGAAGCTTTCTTT.

V is TRBV27 and J is TRBJ1-2; D call uncertain. The CDR3 runs 13 residues. The V gene lost 5 bases and the J gene lost 5 bases, with 12 bases spanning the gap. In germline, CDR1 is MNHEY, CDR2 SMNVEV (reference sequence). CDR3 DNA: TGTGCCAGCAGTCCGATTGGGGTTTATGGCTACACCTTC. Translating gives CASSPIGVYGYTF.

This clonotype was seen many times. The rearrangement links TRBV7-8 to TRBJ2-1, with a possible D match to TRBD1 (6 bases). The CDR3 has 18 residues. Germline V CDR1 and CDR2: SGHVS, FQNEAQ. V gave up 0 bases and J gave up 0 bases, with 15 bases separating them. CDR3 in amino acids: CASSLATPGTLSYNEQFF. The DNA for the CDR3 is TGTGCCAGCAGCTTAGCTACCCCCGGGACACTCTCCTACAATGAGCAGTTCTTC.

The chain links TRBV12-3 or TRBV12-4 to TRBJ1-1, with D tentatively TRBD1 (5 bases). Trimming pared 6 bases from V and 4 bases from J, leaving 21 bases between. This CDR3 has 16 residues. The CDR3 bases are TGTGCCAGCAGCGACGGCCGGGGGAGTAGGTTCACTGAAGCTTTCTTT. It translates to CASSDGRGSRFTEAFF.

About this clonotype: A read error may produce the germline difference seen at one junction end. The J gene is TRBJ1-2, the V gene TRBV27, with a tentative D call TRBD1 (5 bases). There are 14 residues in the CDR3. Per germline, CDR1 MNHEY and CDR2 SMNVEV (reference sequence). The CDR3 nucleotides read TGTACCAGTTTGCCGGGGGGGTCCTCTGGGGGCTACACCTTC. It yields the protein CTSLPGGSSGGYTF.

The CDR3: CASSPGLTPYEQYF. CDR3 DNA: TGTGCCAGCAGCCCAGGACTAACCCCCTACGAGCAGTACTTC. The chain couples TRBV6-5 to TRBJ2-7, with D possibly being TRBD2 (6 bases). The CDR3 extends over 14 amino acids. V was pared by 6 bases and J by 2 bases, with 14 bases between. Germline V gene sequence: CDR1 MNHEY, CDR2 SVGAGI.

This chain links TRBV15 with TRBJ2-3; D remains ambiguous. Germline values: CDR1 LNHNV, CDR2 YYDKDF (reference sequence). The CDR3 is 14 residues long. V was shortened by 3 bases and J by 1 base, with 8 bases between the two germline ends. The CDR3, as DNA: TGTGCCACCAGCAGTGGTCGAGGCACAGATACGCAGTATTTT. As protein: CATSSGRGTDTQYF.

The genes are TRBV19 and TRBJ2-1; D is unresolved. The V gene's germline CDR1 is LNHDA and CDR2 SQIVND (reference sequence). This CDR3 comprises 12 residues. V lost 3 bases, J lost 10 bases, and 10 bases lay in between. CDR3 bases: TGTGCCAGTAGTATCTCGTACGGCGAGCAGTTCTTC. Residues: CASSISYGEQFF.

This clonotype was observed a handful of times. This chain uses TRBV28 with TRBJ2-7; no firm D call. This CDR3 is 15 amino acids long. V shed 2 bases and J shed 6 bases, with 17 bases lying between them. Germline V lookup: CDR1 MDHEN, CDR2 SYDVKM. The CDR3 DNA is TGTGCCAGCAGTTTACCTGATATGGGCATCGGCGAGCAGTACGTC. Translation gives CASSLPDMGIGEQYV.

The chain has TRBV24-1 and TRBJ2-1; D tentatively reads TRBD1 or TRBD2 (5 bases each). Deletions cut 1 base from V and 9 bases from J, with 9 bases between. Germline V gene lookup returns CDR1 KGHDR and CDR2 SFDVKD. There are 13 residues in the CDR3. The CDR3 loop is CATSDLGAGEQFF. The CDR3 DNA reads as TGTGCCACCAGTGATTTAGGGGCGGGTGAGCAGTTCTTC.